Sequencing of this TCR beta chain was carried out in a study of response to subunit inactivated influenza vaccine. Study-level findings and limits: Authors suggested each seasonal flu vaccination may recruit only limited numbers of new T cells.

CDR1 and CDR2 (germline): MNHEY, SMNVEV (reference sequence). The CDR3 extends over 14 amino acids. With 2 bases removed from V and 5 bases from J, the gap between germline ends came to 12 bases. One entry per CDR3 protein, called by TCRdb with MiXCR from the RT-PCR reads. The table has under 950,000 distinct CDR3 sequences, around 21% seen once. This clonotype was detected only a few times. The antigen is not known. Sequenced here: PBMCs from blood, sampled more than 4 days after vaccination. This clonotype was obtained from a man aged 45-65 years who received an inactivated influenza vaccine. The V call is TRBV27, the J call TRBJ1-1, with D unresolved. As DNA, the CDR3 is TGTGCCAGCAGTTTAATGGGTGCCACAACTGAAGCTTTCTTT. This gives the protein CASSLMGATTEAFF.